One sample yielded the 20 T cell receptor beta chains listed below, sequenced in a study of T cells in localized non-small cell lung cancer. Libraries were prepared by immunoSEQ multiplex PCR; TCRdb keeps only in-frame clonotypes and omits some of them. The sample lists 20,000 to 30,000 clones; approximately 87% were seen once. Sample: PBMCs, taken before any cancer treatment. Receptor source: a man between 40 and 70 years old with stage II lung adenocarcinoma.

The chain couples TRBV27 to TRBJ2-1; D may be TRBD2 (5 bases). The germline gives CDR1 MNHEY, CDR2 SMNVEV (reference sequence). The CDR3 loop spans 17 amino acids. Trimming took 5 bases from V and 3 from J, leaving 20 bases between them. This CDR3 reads CASSPLASTSLYNEQFF. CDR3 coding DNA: TGTGCCAGCAGTCCCTTAGCGTCTACCTCACTCTACAATGAGCAGTTCTTC.

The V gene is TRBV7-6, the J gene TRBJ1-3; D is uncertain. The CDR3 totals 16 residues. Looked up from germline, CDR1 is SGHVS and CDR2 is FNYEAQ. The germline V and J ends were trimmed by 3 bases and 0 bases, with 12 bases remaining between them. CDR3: CASSLEARSSGNTIYF. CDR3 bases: TGTGCCAGCAGCTTGGAGGCAAGGAGCTCTGGAAACACCATATATTTT.

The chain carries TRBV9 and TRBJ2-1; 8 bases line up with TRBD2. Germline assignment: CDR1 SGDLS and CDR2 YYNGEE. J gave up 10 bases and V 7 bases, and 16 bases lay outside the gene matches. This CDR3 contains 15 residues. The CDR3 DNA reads TGTGCCAGCGATCCCTTCGGGACTAGTGCATTCGAGCAGTTCTTC. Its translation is CASDPFGTSAFEQFF.

In DNA, the CDR3 is TGTGCCATAGGGGTTTGGGCTAGCGGAACCTACGAGCAGTACTTC. Protein sequence: CAIGVWASGTYEQYF. The gene calls are TRBV25-1 and TRBJ2-7; 7 bases line up with TRBD2. J lost 2 bases, V lost 10 bases, and 14 bases had no gene match. This CDR3 is built from 15 residues. Germline values: CDR1 MGHDK, CDR2 SYGVNS.

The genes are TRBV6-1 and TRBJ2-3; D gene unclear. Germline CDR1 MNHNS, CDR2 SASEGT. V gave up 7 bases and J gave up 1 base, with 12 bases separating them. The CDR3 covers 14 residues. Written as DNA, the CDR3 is TGTGCCAGCAAGCCACCGACCGGCACAGATACGCAGTATTTT. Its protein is CASKPPTGTDTQYF.

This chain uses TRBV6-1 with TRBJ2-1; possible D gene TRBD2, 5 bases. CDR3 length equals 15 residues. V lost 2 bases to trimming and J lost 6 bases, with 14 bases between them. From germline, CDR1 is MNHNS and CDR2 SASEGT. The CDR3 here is CASSEIEGTFNEQFF. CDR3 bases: TGTGCCAGCAGTGAAATTGAGGGAACTTTCAATGAGCAGTTCTTC.

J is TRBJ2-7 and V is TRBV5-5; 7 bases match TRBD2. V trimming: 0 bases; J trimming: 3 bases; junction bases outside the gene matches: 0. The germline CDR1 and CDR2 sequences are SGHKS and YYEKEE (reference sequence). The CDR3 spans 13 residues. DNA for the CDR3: TGTGCCAGCAGCTTGGAGCGGGACTACGAGCAGTACTTC. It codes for CASSLERDYEQYF.

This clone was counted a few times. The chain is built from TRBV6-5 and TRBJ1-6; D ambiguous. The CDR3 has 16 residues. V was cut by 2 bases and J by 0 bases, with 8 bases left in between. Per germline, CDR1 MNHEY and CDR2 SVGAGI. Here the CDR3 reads CASSYGRYSYNSPLHF. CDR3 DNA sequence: TGTGCCAGCAGTTACGGGCGGTACTCCTATAATTCACCCCTCCACTTT.

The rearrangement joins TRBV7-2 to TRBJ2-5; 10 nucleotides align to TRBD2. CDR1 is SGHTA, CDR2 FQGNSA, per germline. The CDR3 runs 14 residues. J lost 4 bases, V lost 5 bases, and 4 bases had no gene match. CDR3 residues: CASSRSGGGETQYF. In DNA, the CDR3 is TGTGCCAGCAGCCGGAGCGGGGGGGGAGAGACCCAGTACTTC.

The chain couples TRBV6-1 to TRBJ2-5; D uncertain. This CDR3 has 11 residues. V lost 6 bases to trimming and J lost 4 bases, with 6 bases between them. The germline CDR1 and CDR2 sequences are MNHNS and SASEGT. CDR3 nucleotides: TGTGCCAGCAGGCCCGGAGAGACCCAGTACTTC. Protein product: CASRPGETQYF.

CDR3 region: CASSFEPGGLARNIQYF. As DNA, the CDR3 is TGTGCCAGCAGCTTCGAACCAGGGGGTCTCGCCCGGAACATTCAGTACTTC. The V call is TRBV5-4, the J call TRBJ2-4; TRBD1 matches 7 bases. Unmatched junction bases numbered 15, after V lost 2 bases and J lost 7 bases. The CDR3 length is 17 residues. Germline V gives CDR1 SGHNT, CDR2 YYREEE (reference sequence).

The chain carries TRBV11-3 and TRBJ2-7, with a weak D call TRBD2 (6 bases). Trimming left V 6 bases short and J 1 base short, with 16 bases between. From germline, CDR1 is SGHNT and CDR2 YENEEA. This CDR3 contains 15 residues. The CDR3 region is CASSPGWRGSYEQYF. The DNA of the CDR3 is TGTGCCAGCAGTCCGGGATGGCGGGGTTCCTACGAGCAGTACTTC.

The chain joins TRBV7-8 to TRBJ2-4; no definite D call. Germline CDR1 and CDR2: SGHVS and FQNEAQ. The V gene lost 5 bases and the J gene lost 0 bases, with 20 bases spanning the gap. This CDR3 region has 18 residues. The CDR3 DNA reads TGTGCCAGCAGCCAGTTTTCCCTATTCTTACTAGCCAAAAACATTCAGTACTTC. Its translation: CASSQFSLFLLAKNIQYF.

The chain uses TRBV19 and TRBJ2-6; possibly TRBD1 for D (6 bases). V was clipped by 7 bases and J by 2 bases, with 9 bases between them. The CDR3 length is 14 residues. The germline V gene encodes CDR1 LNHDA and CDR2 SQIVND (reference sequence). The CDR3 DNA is TGTGCCAGTACCCACAGGGCTGGGGCCAACGTCCTGACTTTC. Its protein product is CASTHRAGANVLTF.

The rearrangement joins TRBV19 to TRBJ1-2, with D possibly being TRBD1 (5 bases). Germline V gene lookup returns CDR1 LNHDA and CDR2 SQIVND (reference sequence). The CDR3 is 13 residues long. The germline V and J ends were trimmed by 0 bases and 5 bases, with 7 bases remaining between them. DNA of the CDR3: TGTGCCAGTAGTATAGAAGGGGAGTATGGCTACACCTTC. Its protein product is CASSIEGEYGYTF.

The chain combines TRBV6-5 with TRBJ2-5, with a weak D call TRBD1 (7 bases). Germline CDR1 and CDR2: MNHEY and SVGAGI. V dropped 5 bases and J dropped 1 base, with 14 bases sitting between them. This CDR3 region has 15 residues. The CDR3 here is CASSRAQGGQETQYF. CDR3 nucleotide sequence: TGTGCCAGCAGTAGGGCCCAGGGGGGCCAAGAGACCCAGTACTTC.

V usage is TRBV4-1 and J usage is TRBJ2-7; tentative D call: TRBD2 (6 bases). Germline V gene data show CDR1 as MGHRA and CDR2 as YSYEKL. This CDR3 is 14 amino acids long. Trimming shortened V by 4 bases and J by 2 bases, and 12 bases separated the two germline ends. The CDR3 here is CASSPGLTTYEQYF. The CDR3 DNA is TGCGCCAGCAGCCCGGGACTGACAACCTACGAGCAGTACTTC.

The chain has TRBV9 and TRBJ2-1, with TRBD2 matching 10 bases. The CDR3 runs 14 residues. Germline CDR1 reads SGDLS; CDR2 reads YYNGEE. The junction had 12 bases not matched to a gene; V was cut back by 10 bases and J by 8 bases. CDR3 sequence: CASSPAGGSDEQFF. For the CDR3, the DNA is TGTGCCTCCTCCCCAGCGGGGGGGTCGGATGAGCAGTTCTTC.

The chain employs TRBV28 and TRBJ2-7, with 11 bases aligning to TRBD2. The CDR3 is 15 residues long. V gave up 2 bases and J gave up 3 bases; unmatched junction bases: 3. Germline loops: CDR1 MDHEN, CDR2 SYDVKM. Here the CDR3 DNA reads TGTGCCAGCAGTTTACCAGGGACTAGCGGCTACGAGCAGTACTTC. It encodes CASSLPGTSGYEQYF. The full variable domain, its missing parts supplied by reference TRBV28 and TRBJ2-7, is DVKVTQSSRYLVKRTGEKVFLECVQDMDHENMFWYRQDPGLGLRLIYFSYDVKMKEKGDIPEGYSVSREKKERFSLILESASTNQTSMYLCASSLPGTSGYEQYFGPGTRLTVT.

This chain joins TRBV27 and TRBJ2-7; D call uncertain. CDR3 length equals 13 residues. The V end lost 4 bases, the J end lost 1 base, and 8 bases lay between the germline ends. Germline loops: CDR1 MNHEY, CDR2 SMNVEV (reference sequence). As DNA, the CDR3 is TGTGCCAGCAGTTCCCGTCCGTCCTACGAGCAGTACTTC. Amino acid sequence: CASSSRPSYEQYF.